These 8 T cell receptor beta chains were all obtained from the same sample, sequenced in a study of spatial heterogeneity in lung cancer. Findings and caveats of the study: For expanded intratumoral alpha and beta TCRs, counts tracked tumor mutation counts.

Time point indicated: sample taken at primary tumor resection. For these TCRs, the target antigens are not known. From the 5' RACE reads, TCRdb called clonotypes with MiXCR, one entry per CDR3 protein. The sample yields 7,500 to 10,000 distinct CDR3 sequences, less than 6% seen once. The starting material was lung tumor tissue, obtained at surgery. These receptor sequences come from a female donor with early-stage non-small cell lung cancer.

This clonotype was recorded many times. This chain uses TRBV20-1 with TRBJ2-2, with 9 bases that match TRBD2. This CDR3 is built from 15 residues. With V trimmed by 3 bases and J by 2 bases, 4 bases remained unmatched. The germline V gene encodes CDR1 DFQATT and CDR2 SNEGSKA (reference sequence). The CDR3: CSASRLAVNTGELFF. CDR3 sequence (DNA): TGCAGTGCTAGTAGACTAGCGGTTAACACCGGGGAGCTGTTTTTT.

The rearrangement links TRBV20-1 to TRBJ2-7, with D possibly called TRBD1 or TRBD2 (5 bases each). V lost 4 bases to trimming and J lost 3 bases, with 13 bases between them. This CDR3 region has 13 residues. Germline assignment: CDR1 DFQATT and CDR2 SNEGSKA (reference sequence). CDR3 residues: CSAIRDLLYEQYF. The DNA of the CDR3 is TGCAGTGCTATCCGGGACCTCCTCTACGAGCAGTACTTC.

Ten or more counts support this clonotype. The V and J genes are TRBV28 and TRBJ1-5; 7 bases line up with TRBD1. J lost 8 bases, V lost 5 bases, and 6 bases had no gene match. The CDR3 contains 13 residues. The germline V gene encodes CDR1 MDHEN and CDR2 SYDVKM. CDR3 sequence: CASSPRTGEPQHF. The CDR3 DNA follows: TGTGCCAGCAGTCCAAGAACAGGGGAGCCCCAGCATTTT.

The chain recombines TRBV2 with TRBJ1-1; D not certain. This CDR3 has 13 residues. V was pared by 6 bases and J by 8 bases, with 16 bases between. Germline assignment: CDR1 SNHLY and CDR2 FYNNEI. CDR3 DNA sequence: TGTGCCAGCAGCGCGCCGTTCAGAGGGGAAGCTTTCTTT. It translates to CASSAPFRGEAFF. The full variable domain, rest sourced from reference TRBV2 and TRBJ1-1, is EPEVTQTPSHQVTQMGQEVILRCVPISNHLYFYWYRQILGQKVEFLVSFYNNEISEKSEIFDDQFSVERPDGSNFTLKIRSTKLEDSAMYFCASSAPFRGEAFFGQGTRLTVV.

This clonotype showed up many times. The V call is TRBV12-3 or TRBV12-4, the J call TRBJ1-2; 7 positions match TRBD1. J was trimmed by 5 bases and V by 5 bases; bases with no gene match: 14. The CDR3 runs 16 residues. As DNA, the CDR3 is TGTGCCAGCAGTCCCCGGGGACAGCCTTTAGGGTATGGCTACACCTTC. This codes for CASSPRGQPLGYGYTF.

This clonotype was seen many times. The V and J genes are TRBV10-2 and TRBJ2-1; 7 bases align to TRBD2. CDR3 length: 19 residues. V was clipped by 2 bases and J by 0 bases; unmatched bases: 13. The germline gives CDR1 WSHSY, CDR2 SAAADI. The chain's CDR3 is CASSENRLALTSSYNEQFF. The CDR3 bases are TGCGCCAGCAGTGAGAACCGACTAGCCCTAACCAGCTCCTACAATGAGCAGTTCTTC.

In its sample, this clonotype is medium-sized. The chain is built from TRBV27 and TRBJ1-2; D is unclear. Germline values: CDR1 MNHEY, CDR2 SMNVEV (reference sequence). This CDR3 spans 16 amino acids. V lost 3 bases, J lost 6 bases, and 20 bases lay in between. For the CDR3, the DNA is TGTGCCAGCAGTTTTACCGGTTTGGATCCGAGAGATGGCTACACCTTC. Its protein is CASSFTGLDPRDGYTF.

This clonotype was counted many times. The genes are TRBV20-1 and TRBJ2-2; 8 positions agree with TRBD2. Trimming cost V 3 bases and J 0 bases; bases outside gene matches: 15. The germline CDR1 and CDR2 sequences are DFQATT and SNEGSKA (reference sequence). The CDR3 consists of 19 residues. The CDR3 loop reads CSASAPGGSGAPNTGELFF. The CDR3 DNA follows: TGCAGTGCTAGTGCCCCTGGGGGTAGCGGGGCACCGAACACCGGGGAGCTGTTTTTT.